The clone carrying this TCR beta chain occurred many times. The data are from a study of Graves' ophthalmopathy and Graves' hyperthyroidism. For repertoire sequencing, the TCR beta CDR3 regions were amplified from RNA transcripts. RT-PCR was first run with HTBI primers, then multiplex PCR in a second round. TCRdb passed the multiplex PCR reads through MiXCR, listing each CDR3 protein once. The table has about 400,000 distinct CDR3 sequences, around 18% seen once. None of the included patients had other autoimmune diseases, uncontrolled infections, pregnancy or lactation, as these led to exclusion. The CDR3 totals 16 residues. Trimming shortened V by 3 bases and J by 0 bases, and 12 bases separated the two germline ends.

The TCR sequence derives from a woman under 30 with Graves' ophthalmopathy. This rearrangement joins TRBV12-3 or TRBV12-4 to TRBJ1-3, with no clear D. Source material: peripheral blood. CDR3 coding DNA: TGTGCCAGCAGTTTTCGGCTATCAGCCTCTGGAAACACCATATATTTT. Amino acid sequence: CASSFRLSASGNTIYF.